This T cell receptor beta chain comes out of a study of blood T cell repertoires in COVID-19. On the study more broadly: The origin of the acute and convalescent COVID-19 samples was the United States, Italy and Spain. The analysed material was cDNA or gDNA that came from T cells, B-cell-depleted T cells, or PBMCs.

In the source study's methods: How many nucleated cells were present was estimated from reference gene primer amplification. Using immunoSEQ multiplex PCR, the repertoire was profiled, and TCRdb retains in-frame clones only, with some absent. The V and J calls and clone size are taken from that table; D and trimming were inferred from the DNA. Of around 280,000 clones in the sample, 70% to 90% are singletons; the top ten hold 1.3%. The CDR3 sequence is 17 residues long. V lost 4 bases to trimming and J lost 2 bases; unmatched junction nucleotides: 14. CDR1 and CDR2 from the germline V gene are LGHDT and YNNKEL (reference sequence).

Specimen: peripheral blood. The TCR sequence derives from a man aged 70-80 years with acute or convalescent COVID-19. J is TRBJ2-7 and V is TRBV3-1 (or the pseudogene TRBV3-2); TRBD2 agrees at 7 bases. The chain's CDR3 is CASSLGAGSGVPYEQYF. The DNA of the CDR3 is TGTGCCAGCAGCCTCGGGGCGGGAAGCGGGGTTCCCTACGAGCAGTACTTC.